Presented here are 19 T cell receptor beta chains from one specimen sequenced in a study of PD-L1 blockade in urothelial cancer. Measured with immunoSEQ multiplex PCR; TCRdb has only the in-frame clones, and not every one. The profile shows tens of thousands of clones, about four fifths of them singletons. The specimen was PBMCs, collected around atezolizumab (anti-PD-L1) treatment. The receptors were sampled from a man in his 70s with urothelial cancer.

The chain employs TRBV4-3 and TRBJ2-7; 7 bases fit TRBD1. V lost 6 bases, J lost 2 bases, and 13 bases stayed unmatched. In germline, CDR1 is LGHNA, CDR2 YSLEER. The CDR3 contains 16 residues. The CDR3 DNA reads as TGCGCCAGCAGTCAATCGACCGGGACAGACACCTACGAGCAGTACTTC. This codes for CASSQSTGTDTYEQYF.

The V call is TRBV28, the J call TRBJ2-3; the D gene is possibly TRBD2 (6 bases). The V gene lost 1 base and the J gene lost 4 bases, with 15 bases spanning the gap. The CDR3 runs 16 residues. Germline V lookup: CDR1 MDHEN, CDR2 SYDVKM. The DNA of the CDR3 is TGTGCCAGCAGTTTATACGGGGGAGTGGTGGCAGATACGCAGTATTTT. As protein: CASSLYGGVVADTQYF.

The rearrangement links TRBV7-6 to TRBJ1-3, with TRBD1 matching over 7 bases. CDR3 length equals 16 residues. The trim removed 3 bases at V and 2 bases at J, leaving 7 bases unmatched. CDR1 SGHVS and CDR2 FNYEAQ come from the germline V gene. Written as DNA, the CDR3 is TGTGCCAGCAGCTTGGGACAGCGAGGGGCTGGAAACACCATATATTTT. Translated: CASSLGQRGAGNTIYF.

CDR3 residues: CASSQGPGSSTDTQYF. CDR3 bases: TGCGCCAGCAGCCAAGGTCCAGGATCTAGCACAGATACGCAGTATTTT. The V gene is TRBV4-3, the J gene TRBJ2-3; no clear D gene. Trimming stripped 1 base from V and 0 bases from J, with 11 bases between. Germline assignment: CDR1 LGHNA and CDR2 YSLEER. CDR3 size: 16 residues.

This chain connects TRBV7-2 to TRBJ2-3, with no clear D. CDR3 length equals 14 residues. Germline lookup yields CDR1 SGHTA and CDR2 FQGNSA. V gave up 2 bases and J gave up 4 bases, with 10 bases separating them. CDR3 in DNA: TGTGCCAGCAGCTTAACCCCAGTGGCAGATACGCAGTATTTT. Translation gives CASSLTPVADTQYF.

This clone has just one count. This CDR3 is also generated by other DNA sequences in the sample. The CDR3 spells CASSPSGSSYNEQFF. The CDR3, as DNA: TGTGCCAGCAGCCCTAGCGGGAGCTCCTACAATGAGCAGTTCTTC. J is TRBJ2-1 and V is TRBV9, with 10 bases that match TRBD2. The length of the CDR3 is 15 residues. V gave up 4 bases and J gave up 0 bases; unmatched junction bases: 1. The V gene's germline CDR1 is SGDLS and CDR2 YYNGEE.

This sequence joins TRBV7-2 and TRBJ2-3; 9 positions agree with TRBD2. The J segment lost 0 bases and the V segment lost 2 bases, leaving 0 bases of the junction unmatched. The germline V gene has CDR1 SGHTA and CDR2 FQGNSA. The CDR3 consists of 15 residues. CDR3 nucleotide sequence: TGTGCCAGCAGCTTAACTAGCGGGAGCACAGATACGCAGTATTTT. This translates into CASSLTSGSTDTQYF.

The chain links TRBV27 to TRBJ1-4; D is unclear. The germline V and J ends were trimmed by 6 bases and 4 bases, with 15 bases remaining between them. Per the germline V gene, CDR1 is MNHEY and CDR2 is SMNVEV (reference sequence). This CDR3 has 15 amino acids. CDR3 amino acids: CASRPPDGDNEKLFF. The CDR3 coding sequence is TGTGCCAGCAGGCCCCCTGACGGAGATAATGAAAAACTGTTTTTT. The entire variable domain, with the rest obtained from reference TRBV27 and TRBJ1-4, is as follows: EAQVTQNPRYLITVTGKKLTVTCSQNMNHEYMSWYRQDPGLGLRQIYYSMNVEVTDKGDVPEGYKVSRKEKRNFPLILESPSPNQTSLYFCASRPPDGDNEKLFFGSGTQLSVL.

V usage is TRBV19 and J usage is TRBJ2-7; D remains unclear. CDR3 length: 14 amino acids. The germline CDR1 and CDR2 sequences are LNHDA and SQIVND (reference sequence). Trimming removed 6 bases from V and 1 base from J, with 13 bases in between. The CDR3 DNA is TGTGCCAGTAGCGTCTACCTCGGTTCCTACGAGCAGTACTTC. Its translation is CASSVYLGSYEQYF.

This chain connects TRBV19 to TRBJ2-2, with 7 bases matching TRBD2. The V gene end was trimmed by 6 bases and the J gene end by 5 bases; junction bases not matched to a gene: 0. The germline V gene has CDR1 LNHDA and CDR2 SQIVND (reference sequence). The CDR3 totals 12 residues. Here the CDR3 reads CASRGGTGELFF. CDR3 sequence (DNA): TGTGCCAGTAGGGGGGGGACCGGGGAGCTGTTTTTT. Complete variable domain (other parts from reference TRBV19 and TRBJ2-2): DGGITQSPKYLFRKEGQNVTLSCEQNLNHDAMYWYRQDPGQGLRLIYYSQIVNDFQKGDIAEGYSVSREKKESFPLTVTSAQKNPTAFYLCASRGGTGELFFGEGSRLTVL.

The chain joins TRBV29-1 to TRBJ2-7; perhaps TRBD2 as D (6 bases). V lost 7 bases and J 6 bases, leaving 10 bases between the germline ends. The length of the CDR3 is 10 residues. Germline CDR1 reads SQVTM; CDR2 reads ANQGSEA. The chain's CDR3 is CSGGEGEQYF. The DNA for the CDR3 is TGCAGCGGGGGGGAAGGCGAGCAGTACTTC.

The V call is TRBV30, the J call TRBJ2-6, with a possible D match to TRBD1 (6 bases). V was trimmed by 3 bases and J by 5 bases, leaving 20 bases between them. Germline V CDR1 and CDR2: GTSNPN, SVGIG (reference sequence). The CDR3 covers 17 residues. The CDR3 bases are TGTGCCTGGAGGGTCTCGGATGACAGGTGCCGGGCCAACGTCCTGACTTTC. This translates into CAWRVSDDRCRANVLTF.

CDR3 DNA sequence: TGTGCCAGCAGCTTAAATGTGGCTAGCGGCACGGGTGAGCAGTACTTC. Its protein is CASSLNVASGTGEQYF. This rearrangement joins TRBV11-2 to TRBJ2-7; 7 bases line up with TRBD2. Looked up from germline, CDR1 is SGHAT and CDR2 is FQNNGV. Losses at the gene ends were 2 bases for V and 7 bases for J; bases not matched to a gene: 14. The CDR3 loop spans 16 amino acids.

The chain carries TRBV7-8 and TRBJ2-1, with D possibly matching TRBD1 (5 bases). The V and J ends lost 4 bases and 8 bases respectively, with 24 bases between them. Per the germline V gene, CDR1 is SGHVS and CDR2 is FQNEAQ. The CDR3 runs 17 residues. The CDR3 DNA is TGTGCCAGCAGCTCCCCTGTGGGCCCCAGGGAACAGGATGAGCAGTTCTTC. Protein: CASSSPVGPREQDEQFF.

The chain uses TRBV15 and TRBJ2-5; possibly TRBD2 for D (5 bases). The CDR3 length is 15 residues. CDR1 is LNHNV, CDR2 YYDKDF, per germline (reference sequence). V was shortened by 3 bases and J by 3 bases, with 14 bases between the two germline ends. CDR3 amino acids: CATSRIRDGEETQYF. In nucleotides, the CDR3 is TGTGCCACCAGCAGGATCCGAGACGGGGAAGAGACCCAGTACTTC.

This chain joins TRBV4-3 and TRBJ2-7; 9 bases line up with TRBD2. J lost 4 bases, V lost 4 bases, and 8 bases had no gene match. The germline gives CDR1 LGHNA, CDR2 YSLEER. The CDR3 contains 15 residues. The CDR3 sequence is CASSRARGLAYEQYF. DNA for the CDR3: TGCGCCAGCAGCCGGGCGAGGGGACTAGCTTACGAGCAGTACTTC.

J is TRBJ1-1 and V is TRBV11-2; maybe TRBD1 (6 bases). V was pared by 0 bases and J by 8 bases, with 13 bases between. The germline gives CDR1 SGHAT, CDR2 FQNNGV. The CDR3 loop spans 14 amino acids. The CDR3 nucleotides read TGTGCCAGCAGCTTAGAGCCTCGGACAGCGGAAGCTTTCTTT. It yields the protein CASSLEPRTAEAFF.

This clone was counted once. The chain is built from TRBV7-2 and TRBJ2-7, with 10 bases lining up with TRBD1. The V gene's germline CDR1 is SGHTA and CDR2 FQGNSA. The V gene end was trimmed by 4 bases and the J gene end by 3 bases; junction bases not matched to a gene: 3. This CDR3 contains 14 residues. In nucleotides, the CDR3 is TGTGCCAGCAGCTGGGGACAGGGGTACTACGAGCAGTACTTC. This gives the protein CASSWGQGYYEQYF.

The chain is built from TRBV5-1 and TRBJ2-7; D is possibly TRBD1 (7 bases). CDR3 length equals 14 residues. Between the trimmed V and J ends, which lost 4 bases and 7 bases, there was a span of 18 bases. Germline CDR1 SGHRS, CDR2 YFSETQ. The CDR3, as DNA: TGCGCCAGCAGCGGGACAGCCTCGGGGGTGGAGCAGTACTTC. Protein: CASSGTASGVEQYF. Variable domain in full (rest from reference TRBV5-1 and TRBJ2-7): KAGVTQTPRYLIKTRGQQVTLSCSPISGHRSVSWYQQTPGQGLQFLFEYFSETQRNKGNFPGRFSGRQFSNSRSEMNVSTLELGDSALYLCASSGTASGVEQYFGPGTRLTVT.